This T cell receptor beta chain was identified during a study of cytomegalovirus exposure and HLA in healthy donors. A word on this clone: What it binds is unknown.

Study results and caveats: There were 150 to 200 TCR beta chains listed as cytomegalovirus-associated. Highly shared sequence variants in one cluster were likely a sequencing artifact. Most of the TCR beta V segments (in an earlier analysis) were productive either about 87% or about 30% of the time.

PCR primers comprised 60 Vbeta and 13 Jbeta primers. Sequenced by immunoSEQ multiplex PCR; TCRdb stores in-frame clones only, minus some. The data hold about 130,000 clones, with 75% observed a single time. Unmatched junction bases numbered 4, after V lost 3 bases and J lost 4 bases. This CDR3 spans 16 amino acids. Germline CDR1 and CDR2: MDHEN and SYDVKM. The TCR sequence derives from a man between 25 and 39 years old in good health and CMV-seronegative. The chain has TRBV28 and TRBJ2-3; 13 bases map to TRBD2. The specimen sequenced was PBMCs. The DNA of the CDR3 is TGTGCCAGCAGTTTGGGACTAGCGGGGTGGGCAGATACGCAGTATTTT. Translated: CASSLGLAGWADTQYF.